Listed below are T cell receptor beta chains from one sample, sequenced in a study of OX40 agonist ivuxolimab in advanced cancers. Sequenced by immunoSEQ multiplex PCR; TCRdb stores in-frame clones only, minus some. Of 100,000 or so clones listed, approximately 90% were seen once; the top ten hold 0.6% to 0.75%. This material consisted of CD4+ or CD8+ T cells sorted from blood, taken in a trial of the OX40 agonist ivuxolimab. These receptors all stem from an adult with an advanced solid tumor such as melanoma, head and neck, liver or kidney cancer. CDR3s include the opening cysteine and the closing phenylalanine or tryptophan. Fields, in order: V gene, J gene, clone size, D gene, CDR3 DNA, CDR3 protein. A D gene is named only where the DNA matches it firmly. Not all rows give a size; the values are once, few, many and, for expanded clones, a class.

>TRBV7-9|TRBJ1-1|.|.
TGTGCCAGCAGCTTAGCACAGCAAGCTTTCTTT
CASSLAQQAFF
>TRBV6-6|TRBJ1-6|few|.
TGTGCCAGCAGTTACTCGGAAGGGGGAGTGTCCCTCCACTTT
CASSYSEGGVSLHF
>TRBV27|TRBJ2-5|.|.
TGTGCCACCGCCGGGACCCTACAAGAGACCCAGTACTTC
CATAGTLQETQYF
>TRBV7-9|TRBJ2-5|.|.
TGTGCCAGCAGGACCAAGAGAGATCAAGAGACCCAGTACTTC
CASRTKRDQETQYF
>TRBV18|TRBJ2-2|.|TRBD1
TGTGCCAGCTCATCACAGGGGGTCTTGAACACCGGGGAGCTGTTTTTT
CASSSQGVLNTGELFF
>TRBV6-5|TRBJ2-7|.|TRBD2
TGTGCCAGCACCACCGGGGGGGGCCCCTACGAGCAGTACTTC
CASTTGGGPYEQYF
>TRBV12-2|TRBJ2-5|.|.
TGTGCAAGTCGCTTAAGAGGGGAGCGGGGGGCTAACAGAGATCAAGAGACCCAGTACTTC
CASRLRGERGANRDQETQYF
>TRBV29-1|TRBJ1-2|once|.
TGCAGCGTAGTAAGGGGGGTCGACTATGGCTACACCTTC
CSVVRGVDYGYTF
>TRBV6-5|TRBJ1-5|.|.
TGTGCCAGCAGCCCCGGGGGGCCGGATCAGCCCCAGCATTTT
CASSPGGPDQPQHF
>TRBV6-6|TRBJ1-1|once|.
TGTGCCAGCTTGGGGTCCGGGGGGCTGAACACTGAAGCTTTCTTT
CASLGSGGLNTEAFF
>TRBV5-5|TRBJ1-4|.|.
TGTGCCAGCAGCTTGGGCAGGGTTAATGAAAAACTGTTTTTT
CASSLGRVNEKLFF
>TRBV5-4|TRBJ2-3|.|TRBD1
TGTGCCAGCAGCTCCGGGACAGAAGCCACAGATACGCAGTATTTT
CASSSGTEATDTQYF
>TRBV29-1|TRBJ2-2|once|TRBD1
TGCAGCGGGGGACAGGGAGGCGGGGAGCTGTTTTTT
CSGGQGGGELFF
>TRBV10-3|TRBJ2-1|.|TRBD2
TGTGCCATCAGTGAGTCGGGGGGGAACTCCTACAATGAGCAGTTCTTC
CAISESGGNSYNEQFF
>TRBV6-1|TRBJ2-2|few|.
TGTGCCAGCAGTACAAACACCGGGGAGCTGTTTTTT
CASSTNTGELFF
>TRBV18|TRBJ1-1|.|TRBD1
TGTGCCAGCTCACCCCTTCCAGGGGGCACTGAAGCTTTCTTT
CASSPLPGGTEAFF
>TRBV4-3|TRBJ1-5|.|TRBD1
TGCGCCAGCGGCGCCAGGGGGAATCAGCCCCAGCATTTT
CASGARGNQPQHF
>TRBV18|TRBJ2-7|.|.
TGTGCCAGCTCACCAGCAGGGGCCCCTGACGAGCAGTACTTC
CASSPAGAPDEQYF
>TRBV19|TRBJ2-5|.|TRBD1
TGTGCCAGTAGCCGGACAGGGCTAGGGGAGACCCAGTACTTC
CASSRTGLGETQYF
>TRBV6-5|TRBJ1-6|.|.
TGTGCCAGCAGCACCGGGACGGACGTTTTGTCACCCCTCCACTTT
CASSTGTDVLSPLHF
>TRBV5-1|TRBJ2-6|.|TRBD1
TGCGCCAGCAGCTGGGACAGCTCTGGGGCCAACGTCCTGACTTTC
CASSWDSSGANVLTF
>TRBV5-1|TRBJ2-7|once|TRBD1
TGCGCCAGCAGCCGAGGACAGGGAGACGAGCAGTACTTC
CASSRGQGDEQYF
>TRBV30|TRBJ1-1|.|TRBD1
TGTGCCTGGAGCCGATTAGGACAGGGAGGAAACTACGCTGAAGCTTTCTTT
CAWSRLGQGGNYAEAFF
>TRBV5-6|TRBJ2-1|.|TRBD1
TGTGCCAGCAGCACAAAAGGGGGCTACTCTGAGCAGTTCTTC
CASSTKGGYSEQFF
>TRBV5-4|TRBJ1-1|.|TRBD1
TGTGCCAGCAGCTTGCCCCAGGGGGCCCGAGCTTTCTTT
CASSLPQGARAFF
>TRBV9|TRBJ2-5|.|TRBD2
TGTGCCAGCAGCCTCGGGACTAGCGGGACCGCCCAAGAGACCCAGTACTTC
CASSLGTSGTAQETQYF
>TRBV18|TRBJ1-3|.|.
TGTGCCAGCTCACCAAGGGAGGGACTTCAAAACACCATATATTTT
CASSPREGLQNTIYF
>TRBV6-1|TRBJ2-3|.|.
TGTGCCAGCAGCGCGATTCTAGCAGATACGCAGTATTTT
CASSAILADTQYF
>TRBV27|TRBJ2-3|.|TRBD2
TGTGCCAGCAGGCCACCGGGACTAGCGACAGATACGCAGTATTTT
CASRPPGLATDTQYF
>TRBV19|TRBJ2-7|.|.
TGTGCCAGTAGTGCCCGGGATTTACCCTCCTACGAGCAGTACTTC
CASSARDLPSYEQYF
>TRBV10-2|TRBJ2-5|.|.
TGCGCCAGTAGCAGGGTGGAGACCCAGTACTTC
CASSRVETQYF
>TRBV9|TRBJ1-1|.|.
TGTGCCAGCAGCCCCCTACGCGGGCCGGAAGGGACTGAAGCTTTCTTT
CASSPLRGPEGTEAFF
>TRBV20-1|TRBJ2-1|.|.
TGCAGTGCTAGTTGGCCGGATGAGCAGTTCTTC
CSASWPDEQFF
>TRBV10-3|TRBJ1-1|.|.
TGTGCCACCACGACGACGGGGGTGGGGAACACTGAAGCTTTCTTT
CATTTTGVGNTEAFF
>TRBV7-9|TRBJ2-7|.|TRBD1
TGTGCCAGCATCCATCAACCGGGACAGGGGGTGTACGAGCAGTACTTC
CASIHQPGQGVYEQYF
>TRBV5-4|TRBJ2-1|.|TRBD2
TGTGCCAGCAGCTCGGGACTAGCGGGGGACAATGAGCAGTTCTTC
CASSSGLAGDNEQFF
>TRBV11-3|TRBJ2-1|.|.
TGTGCCATCGGAGGGTATGACTACAATGAGCAGTTCTTC
CAIGGYDYNEQFF
>TRBV28|TRBJ1-5|once|.
TGTGCCAGCAGTTATCAGCCCCAGCATTTT
CASSYQPQHF
>TRBV6-6|TRBJ2-1|.|TRBD2
TGTGCCAGCAGCCCCGGGACTAGCGGGATGATCGATGAGCAGTTCTTC
CASSPGTSGMIDEQFF
>TRBV28|TRBJ1-2|.|TRBD1
TGTGCCAGCAGACCCGACAGGGACCGCTACACCTTC
CASRPDRDRYTF
>TRBV19|TRBJ2-7|.|.
TGTGCCAGTAGTACCCCGCAAACCTACGAGCAGTACTTC
CASSTPQTYEQYF
>TRBV4-1|TRBJ1-6|once|TRBD1
TGCGCCAGCAGCCCCCCCTTGACAGGGGAAAGCTCCTATAATTCACCCCTCCACTTT
CASSPPLTGESSYNSPLHF
>TRBV7-2|TRBJ1-1|once|.
TGTGCCAGCAGCACAGTCCGGAACACTGAAGCTTTCTTT
CASSTVRNTEAFF
>TRBV5-1|TRBJ1-2|.|TRBD1
TGCGCCAGCAGCTCCGCCAAAACAGGGGAGGCGAACTATGGCTACACCTTC
CASSSAKTGEANYGYTF
>TRBV5-1|TRBJ1-4|.|.
TGCGCCAGCAGCCGTAGCAGGGATGAAAAACTGTTTTTT
CASSRSRDEKLFF
>TRBV5-1|TRBJ1-1|.|.
TGCGCCAGCAGCCCTTATACAGTGAACACTGAAGCTTTCTTT
CASSPYTVNTEAFF
>TRBV6-1|TRBJ1-1|.|TRBD1
TGTGCCAGCAGTCTGACAGGGGGTGACACTGAAGCTTTCTTT
CASSLTGGDTEAFF
>TRBV6-4|TRBJ1-1|medium-sized|TRBD1
TGTGCCAGCAGTGACGAGGACAGGGAGAACACTGAAGCTTTCTTT
CASSDEDRENTEAFF
>TRBV29-1|TRBJ2-3|.|TRBD1
TGCAGCGTTGGTCAGGGGGCGATGGGAGATACGCAGTATTTT
CSVGQGAMGDTQYF
>TRBV7-2|TRBJ2-7|.|TRBD1
TGTGCCAGCAGCCAAGCCGGGACAGGGTTCCACGAGCAGTACTTC
CASSQAGTGFHEQYF